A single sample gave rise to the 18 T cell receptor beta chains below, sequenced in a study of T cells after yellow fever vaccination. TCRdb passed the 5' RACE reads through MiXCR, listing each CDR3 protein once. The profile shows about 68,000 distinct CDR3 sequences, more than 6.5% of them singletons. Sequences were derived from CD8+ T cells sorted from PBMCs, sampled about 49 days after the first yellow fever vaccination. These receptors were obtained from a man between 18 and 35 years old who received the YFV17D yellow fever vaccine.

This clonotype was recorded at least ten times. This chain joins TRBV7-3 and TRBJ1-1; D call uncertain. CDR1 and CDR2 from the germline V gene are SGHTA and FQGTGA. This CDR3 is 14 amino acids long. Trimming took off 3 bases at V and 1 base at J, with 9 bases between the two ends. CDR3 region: CASSFGPGNTEAFF. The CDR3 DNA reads TGTGCCAGCAGCTTCGGACCTGGGAACACTGAAGCTTTCTTT.

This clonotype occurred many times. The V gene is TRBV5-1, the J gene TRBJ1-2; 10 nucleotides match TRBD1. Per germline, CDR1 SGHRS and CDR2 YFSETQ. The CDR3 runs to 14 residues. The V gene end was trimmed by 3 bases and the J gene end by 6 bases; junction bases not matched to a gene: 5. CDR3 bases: TGCGCCAGCAGCTCTACCGGGACAGGGGATGGCTACACCTTC. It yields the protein CASSSTGTGDGYTF.

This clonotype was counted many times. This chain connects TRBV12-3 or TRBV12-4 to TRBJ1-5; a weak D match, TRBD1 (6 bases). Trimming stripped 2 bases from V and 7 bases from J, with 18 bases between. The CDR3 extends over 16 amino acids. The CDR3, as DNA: TGTGCCAGCAGTTTAATAGCACAGGGTGATGACCAGCCCCAGCATTTT. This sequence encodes CASSLIAQGDDQPQHF.

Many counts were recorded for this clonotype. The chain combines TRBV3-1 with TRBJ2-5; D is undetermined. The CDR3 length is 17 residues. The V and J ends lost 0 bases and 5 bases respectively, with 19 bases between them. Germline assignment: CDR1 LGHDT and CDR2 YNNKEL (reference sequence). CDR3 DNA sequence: TGTGCCAGCAGCCAAGACGGAAGAACGTCCCGAAGGGAGACCCAGTACTTC. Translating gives CASSQDGRTSRRETQYF.

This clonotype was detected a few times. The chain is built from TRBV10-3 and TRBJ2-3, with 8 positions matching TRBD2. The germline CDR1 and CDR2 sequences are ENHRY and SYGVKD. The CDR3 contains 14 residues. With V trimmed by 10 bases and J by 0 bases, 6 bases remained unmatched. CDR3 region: CATGGSGSTDTQYF. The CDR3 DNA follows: TGTGCCACGGGGGGGTCAGGGAGCACAGATACGCAGTATTTT.

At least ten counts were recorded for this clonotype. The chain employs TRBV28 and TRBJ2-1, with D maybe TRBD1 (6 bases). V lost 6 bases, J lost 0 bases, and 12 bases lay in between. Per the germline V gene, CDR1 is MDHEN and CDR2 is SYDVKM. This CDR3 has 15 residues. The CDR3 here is CASRYRVDSYNEQFF. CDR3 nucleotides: TGTGCCAGCAGATACAGGGTAGACTCCTACAATGAGCAGTTCTTC.

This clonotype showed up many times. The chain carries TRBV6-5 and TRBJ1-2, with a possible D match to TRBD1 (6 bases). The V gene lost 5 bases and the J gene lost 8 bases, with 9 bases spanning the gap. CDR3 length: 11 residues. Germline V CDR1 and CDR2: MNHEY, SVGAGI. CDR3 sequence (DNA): TGTGCCAGCAGTCCAGGGGTCGGCTACACCTTC. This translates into CASSPGVGYTF.

The chain's CDR3 is CASRTGPNGNQPQHF. The CDR3 DNA is TGTGCCAGCAGGACAGGGCCTAACGGCAATCAGCCCCAGCATTTT. The chain uses TRBV5-6 and TRBJ1-5; 7 nucleotides align to TRBD1. The CDR3 totals 15 residues. CDR1 and CDR2 (germline): SGHDT, YYEEEE. V lost 5 bases and J lost 2; bases outside the gene matches: 7.

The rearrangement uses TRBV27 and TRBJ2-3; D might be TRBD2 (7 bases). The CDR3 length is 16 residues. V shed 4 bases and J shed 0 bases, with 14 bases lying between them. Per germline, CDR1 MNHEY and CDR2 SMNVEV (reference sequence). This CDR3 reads CASSWGGPASTDTQYF. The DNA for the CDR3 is TGTGCCAGCAGTTGGGGGGGGCCCGCTAGCACAGATACGCAGTATTTT.

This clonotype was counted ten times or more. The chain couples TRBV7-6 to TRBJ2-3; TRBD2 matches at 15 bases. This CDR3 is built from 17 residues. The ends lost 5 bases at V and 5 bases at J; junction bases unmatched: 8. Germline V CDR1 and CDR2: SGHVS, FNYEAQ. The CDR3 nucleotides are TGTGCCAGCAGCATCTGGACTAGCGGGGGGGGAGGAGATACGCAGTATTTT. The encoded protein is CASSIWTSGGGGDTQYF.

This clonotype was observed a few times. In DNA, the CDR3 is TGTGCCAGCAGTTTATCGGGCCCCGGTCGACTTGGCAATCAGCCCCAGCATTTT. Translating gives CASSLSGPGRLGNQPQHF. V is TRBV27 and J is TRBJ1-5; no clear D gene. The V gene's germline CDR1 is MNHEY and CDR2 SMNVEV (reference sequence). The CDR3 totals 18 residues. V was clipped by 0 bases and J by 2 bases, with 17 bases between them.

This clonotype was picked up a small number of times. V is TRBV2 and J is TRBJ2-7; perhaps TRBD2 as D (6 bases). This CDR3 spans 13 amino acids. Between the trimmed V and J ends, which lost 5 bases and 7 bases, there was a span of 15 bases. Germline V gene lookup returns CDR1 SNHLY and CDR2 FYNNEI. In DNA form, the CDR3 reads TGTGCCAGCAGTCCACTGCCGGGGGATGAGCAGTACTTC. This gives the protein CASSPLPGDEQYF.

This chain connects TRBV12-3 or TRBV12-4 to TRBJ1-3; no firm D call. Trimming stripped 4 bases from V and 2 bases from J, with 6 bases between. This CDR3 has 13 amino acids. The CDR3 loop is CASSSGAGNTIYF. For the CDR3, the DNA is TGTGCCAGCAGTTCAGGAGCTGGAAACACCATATATTTT.

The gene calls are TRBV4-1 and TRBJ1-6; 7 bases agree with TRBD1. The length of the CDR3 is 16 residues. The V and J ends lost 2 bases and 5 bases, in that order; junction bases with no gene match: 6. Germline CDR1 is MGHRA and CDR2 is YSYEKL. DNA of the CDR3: TGCGCCAGCAGCCAATACCCGGACAGGAATAATTCACCCCTCCACTTT. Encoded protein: CASSQYPDRNNSPLHF.

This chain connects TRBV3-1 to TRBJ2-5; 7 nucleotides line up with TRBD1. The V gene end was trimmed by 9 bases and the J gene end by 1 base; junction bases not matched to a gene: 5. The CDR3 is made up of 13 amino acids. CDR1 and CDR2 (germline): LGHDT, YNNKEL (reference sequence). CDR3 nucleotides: TGTGCCAGTAGACGACAGGGCCAAGAGACCCAGTACTTC. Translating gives CASRRQGQETQYF.

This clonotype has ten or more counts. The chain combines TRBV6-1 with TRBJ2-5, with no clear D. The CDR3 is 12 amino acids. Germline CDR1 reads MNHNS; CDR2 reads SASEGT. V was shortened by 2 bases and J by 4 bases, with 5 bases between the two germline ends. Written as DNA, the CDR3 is TGTGCCAGCAGTGAACTGGTAGAGACCCAGTACTTC. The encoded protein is CASSELVETQYF.

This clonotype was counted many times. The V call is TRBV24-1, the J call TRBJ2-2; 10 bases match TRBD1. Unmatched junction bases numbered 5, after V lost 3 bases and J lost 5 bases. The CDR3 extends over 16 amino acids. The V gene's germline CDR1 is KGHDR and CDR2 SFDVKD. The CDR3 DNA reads TGTGCCACCAGTGATCCCGGGACAGGGGAAACCGGGGAGCTGTTTTTT. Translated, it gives CATSDPGTGETGELFF.

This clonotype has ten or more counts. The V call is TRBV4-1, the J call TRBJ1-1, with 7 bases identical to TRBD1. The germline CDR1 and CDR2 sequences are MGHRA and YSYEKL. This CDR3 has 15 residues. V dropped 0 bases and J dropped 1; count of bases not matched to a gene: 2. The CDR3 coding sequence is TGCGCCAGCAGCCAAGAGTACAGGGGGAACACTGAAGCTTTCTTT. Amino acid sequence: CASSQEYRGNTEAFF.